The source of this T cell receptor beta chain is a study of identical twins. This CDR3 is built from 15 residues. Germline values: CDR1 LGHNA, CDR2 YNFKEQ. V lost 1 base, J lost 5 bases, and 2 bases stayed unmatched. Worth noting for this clonotype: Antigen unknown.

General study findings and limits: While abundant cord blood beta clonotypes carried fewer insertions, memory repertoires showed no such pattern. Models underpredicted monozygotic twin sharing of out-of-frame TCR alpha.

Each CDR3 protein gets one entry after TCRdb re-called the 5' RACE reads with MiXCR. Found here are more than 600,000 distinct CDR3 sequences, 15% to 20% of them singletons; the top ten hold about an eighth. This sample was also put to use in a study of T cells expressing NK-cell markers. That publication notes: Sequencing of TCR beta repertoires drew on sorted CD3+CD56+NKG2C+, CD3+CD56+NKG2C- and CD3+CD56-NKG2C+ T cells. In about 6 donors, dominant CD3+CD56+NKG2C+ clones formed about 1.0-8% of CD8+ cells.

The clonotype originates from a woman aged 18-30 years in good health. The chain carries TRBV4-2 and TRBJ2-5, with TRBD2 identical over 12 bases. The sequenced sample was PBMCs. CDR3 coding DNA: TGTGCCAGCAGCCAAGGAGGGACTAGCGGGGAGACCCAGTACTTC. This codes for CASSQGGTSGETQYF.